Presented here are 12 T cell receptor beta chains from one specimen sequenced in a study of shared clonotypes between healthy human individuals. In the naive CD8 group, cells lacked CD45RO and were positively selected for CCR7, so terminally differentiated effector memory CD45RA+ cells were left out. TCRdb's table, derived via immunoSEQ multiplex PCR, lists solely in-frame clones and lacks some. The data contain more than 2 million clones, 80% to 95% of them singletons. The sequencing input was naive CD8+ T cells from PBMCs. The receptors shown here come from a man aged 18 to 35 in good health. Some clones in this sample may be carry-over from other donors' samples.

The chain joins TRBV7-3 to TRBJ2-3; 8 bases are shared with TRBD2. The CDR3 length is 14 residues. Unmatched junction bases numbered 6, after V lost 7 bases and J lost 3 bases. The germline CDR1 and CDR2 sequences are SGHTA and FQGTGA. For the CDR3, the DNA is TGTGCCAGCATTAGCGGGATGGATACAGATACGCAGTATTTT. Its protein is CASISGMDTDTQYF.

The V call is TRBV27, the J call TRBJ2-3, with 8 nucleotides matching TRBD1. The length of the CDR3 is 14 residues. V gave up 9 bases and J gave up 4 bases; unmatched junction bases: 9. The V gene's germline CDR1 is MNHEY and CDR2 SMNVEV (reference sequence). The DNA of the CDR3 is TGTGCCAGTTGGGGACAGGACAGAGCAGATACGCAGTATTTT. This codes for CASWGQDRADTQYF.

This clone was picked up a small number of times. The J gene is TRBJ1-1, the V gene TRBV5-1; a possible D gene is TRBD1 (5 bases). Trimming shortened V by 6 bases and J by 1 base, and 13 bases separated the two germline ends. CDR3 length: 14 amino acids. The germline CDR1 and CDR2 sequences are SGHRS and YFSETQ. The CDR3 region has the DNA TGCGCCAGCACTCTGGGACTAGAGAACACTGAAGCTTTCTTT. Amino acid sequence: CASTLGLENTEAFF. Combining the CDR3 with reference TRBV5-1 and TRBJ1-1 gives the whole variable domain KAGVTQTPRYLIKTRGQQVTLSCSPISGHRSVSWYQQTPGQGLQFLFEYFSETQRNKGNFPGRFSGRQFSNSRSEMNVSTLELGDSALYLCASTLGLENTEAFFGQGTRLTVV.

CDR3 nucleotide sequence: TGTGCCAGCAGTTTATCCCCTGGGCAGGGGGGAGAAGCTTTCTTT. Translated, it gives CASSLSPGQGGEAFF. V usage is TRBV28 and J usage is TRBJ1-1, with 7 bases aligning to TRBD1. This CDR3 comprises 15 residues. CDR1 MDHEN and CDR2 SYDVKM come from the germline V gene. Losses at the gene ends were 1 base for V and 8 bases for J; bases not matched to a gene: 10.

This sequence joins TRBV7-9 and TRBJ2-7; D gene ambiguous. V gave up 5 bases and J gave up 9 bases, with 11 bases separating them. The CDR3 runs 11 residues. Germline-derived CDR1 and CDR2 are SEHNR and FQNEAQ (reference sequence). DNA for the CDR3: TGTGCCAGCAGCCCTGGCGTGGGGCAGTACTTC. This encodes CASSPGVGQYF.

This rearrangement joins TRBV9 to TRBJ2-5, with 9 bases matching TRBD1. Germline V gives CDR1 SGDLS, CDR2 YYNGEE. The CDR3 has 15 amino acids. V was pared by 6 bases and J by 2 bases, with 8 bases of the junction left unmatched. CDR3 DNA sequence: TGTGCCAGCAACACCGGGACAGGGCTTCAAGAGACCCAGTACTTC. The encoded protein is CASNTGTGLQETQYF.

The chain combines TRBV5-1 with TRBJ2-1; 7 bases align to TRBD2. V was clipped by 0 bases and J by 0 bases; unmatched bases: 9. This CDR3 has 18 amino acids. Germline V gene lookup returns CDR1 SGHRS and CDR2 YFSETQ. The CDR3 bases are TGCGCCAGCAGCTTGGAGGGCGGGAGCCGGGGCTCCTACAATGAGCAGTTCTTC. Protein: CASSLEGGSRGSYNEQFF.

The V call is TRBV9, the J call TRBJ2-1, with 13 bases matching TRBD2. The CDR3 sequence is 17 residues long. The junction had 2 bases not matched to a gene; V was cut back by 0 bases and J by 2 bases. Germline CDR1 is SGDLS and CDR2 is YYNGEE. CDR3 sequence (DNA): TGTGCCAGCAGCGTAGCTGGGACTAGCGGGACCTACAATGAGCAGTTCTTC. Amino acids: CASSVAGTSGTYNEQFF.

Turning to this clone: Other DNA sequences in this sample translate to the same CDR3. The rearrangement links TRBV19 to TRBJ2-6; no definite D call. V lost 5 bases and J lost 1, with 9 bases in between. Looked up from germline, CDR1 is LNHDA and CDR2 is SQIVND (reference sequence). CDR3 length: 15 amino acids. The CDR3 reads CASSSRVSGANVLTF. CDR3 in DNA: TGTGCCAGTAGTTCCCGGGTTTCTGGGGCCAACGTCCTGACTTTC.

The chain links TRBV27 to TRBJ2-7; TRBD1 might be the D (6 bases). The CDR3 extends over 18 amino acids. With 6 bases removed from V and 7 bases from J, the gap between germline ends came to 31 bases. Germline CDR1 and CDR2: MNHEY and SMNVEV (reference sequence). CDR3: CASSLDGRGGWDLREQYF. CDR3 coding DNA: TGTGCCAGCAGCCTTGACGGCAGAGGGGGATGGGATCTACGAGAGCAGTACTTC.

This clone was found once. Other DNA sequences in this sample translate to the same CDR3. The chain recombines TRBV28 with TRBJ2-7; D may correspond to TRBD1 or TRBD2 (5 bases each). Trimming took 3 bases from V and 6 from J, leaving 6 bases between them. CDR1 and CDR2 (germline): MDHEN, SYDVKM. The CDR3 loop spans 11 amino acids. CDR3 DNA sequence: TGTGCCAGCAGTTTGGGACGCGAGCAGTACTTC. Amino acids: CASSLGREQYF.

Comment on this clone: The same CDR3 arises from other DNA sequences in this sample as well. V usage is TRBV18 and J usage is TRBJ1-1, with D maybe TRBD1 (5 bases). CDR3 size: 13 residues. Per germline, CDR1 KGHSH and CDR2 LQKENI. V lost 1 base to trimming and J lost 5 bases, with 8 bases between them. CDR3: CASSPLGGTEAFF. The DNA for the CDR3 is TGTGCCAGCTCACCACTGGGGGGGACTGAAGCTTTCTTT.